This TCR beta chain was observed in a study of cytomegalovirus exposure and HLA in healthy donors (dated by TCRdb to between 2016 and 2019). Notes on the research overall: According to a later analysis, the approximately 130 validation repertoires were produced on the same platform as the approximately 690 repertoires of the first cohort. High-throughput TCR immunosequencing, statistical association of individual TCRs with disease status, and machine learning were combined to predict cytomegalovirus infection status. Besides the first cohort of hundreds of subjects, a separate validation cohort made up of 120 or so different subjects was used. The study aimed to test whether cataloging public T cell receptors could reveal signatures of past pathogen exposure. The paper's findings and limits, for the study overall: Most TCR sequences were observed very rarely across donors, whereas some public TCRs were present in many individuals. Of the cluster scores, approximately 95% were above 0 in a later analysis, which found that TCRs clustered in the first cohort also tended to co-occur in the 95 to 150 validation repertoires. The authors suggested that the approach could potentially be extended to other disease states and immunological phenotypes. A few of the identified cytomegalovirus-associated TCR beta chains were confirmed in vitro to be specific for cytomegalovirus antigens. All 130 or so repertoires were used to score co-occurrence in the validation cohort in a later analysis, because that analysis had no HLA typing for the cohort. The study gave a list of under 200 TCR beta chains associated with cytomegalovirus. In both the original and validation cohorts, the classifier was reported to diagnose cytomegalovirus status with high specificity and sensitivity.

This clone has a single count. Its recognized antigen is unknown. The input lacks base qualities; no much larger clone sits a single base away. V is trimmed back by 5 bases and J by 4 bases, and the junction contains 10 bases that no gene match accounts for. The CDR3, cysteine through phenylalanine, is 15 amino acids long. The read is trimmed to its CDR3 DNA, 45 bases read in frame from base 1. The germline V gene specifies KGHSH as CDR1 and LQKENI as CDR2. The donors belonged to the validation cohort of about 120 subjects, which was separate from the roughly 670-subject first cohort. Library preparation was by the immunoSEQ multiplex PCR assay. In the source study's methods: A statistical classification framework was built for diagnosing cytomegalovirus status from the catalog of TCR beta chain sequences. The immuneACCESS repertoire file appears here via TCRdb, limited to in-frame rearrangements. These files lack a portion of the clones; in checked studies, under half of the deficit traces to unresolved V genes, and the cause of the others is not known. That table gives V, J and clone size, and the DNA gave D and trimming. The sample table records roughly 60,000 clones; under 95% of these occur just once. Together, the top ten hold about 1.2% of the sample.

The receptor was isolated from a woman between 18 and 30 years old in good health and CMV-seronegative. The sequence links TRBV18 to TRBJ1-2; 7 central bases correspond to TRBD1. Sequenced sample: PBMCs. The DNA sequence is TGTGCCAGCTCATCGGGGACAGCGAGCTCCTATGGCTACACCTTC. Its protein reads: CASSSGTASSYGYTF.